This TCR beta chain derives from a study of T cells in Graves' hyperthyroidism and ophthalmopathy. Study-wide points: Model output signaled ophthalmopathy a median roughly six months ahead of onset. In blood, most of the thyroid clonotypes expanded above 0.001 were also present.

RNA transcripts yielded amplified TCR beta CDR3 regions. The HTBI primer set drove a first-round RT-PCR of the TCR CDR3. TCRdb itself ran the multiplex PCR reads through MiXCR, one entry per CDR3 protein. The data contain hundreds of thousands of distinct CDR3 sequences, 13% of them singletons. The diagnoses drew upon clinical symptoms, serum thyroxine and TRAb, thyroid ultrasound and orbital computed tomography. This clonotype was seen many times. Its antigen is not known. The V end was cut by 5 bases, the J end by 2 bases, with 13 bases between. CDR1 is MDHEN, CDR2 SYDVKM, per germline. The CDR3 covers 14 residues.

The specimen was blood. The sequence derives from a young woman with Graves' hyperthyroidism. The rearrangement joins TRBV28 to TRBJ2-7; no firm D call. CDR3 sequence reads: CASSPMDQAYEQYF. The CDR3 nucleotides are TGTGCCAGCAGTCCCATGGACCAGGCCTACGAGCAGTACTTC.